The present entry profiles one T cell receptor (beta chain) with its context. Its antigen is still unknown. This sample is drawn from a study of T cells after yellow fever vaccination. Turning to the study itself: In the case of low-cell-number fractions, SMART-Seq v4 Ultra Low Input was used for preparation. Findings of the study overall: A secondary response was less intense yet reached its peak sooner, at day 5 versus 15. Any FACS-sorted repertoire could hold abundant clonotypes that contaminate it from the bulk population.

Trimming stripped 3 bases from V and 8 bases from J, with 17 bases between. There are 15 residues in the CDR3. TCRdb recomputed calls from the 5' RACE reads with MiXCR, one row per CDR3 protein. The sample contains some 400,000 distinct CDR3 sequences, under 20% of which appear only once. This receptor was taken from a man aged 18 to 29 who received the YFV17D yellow fever vaccine. V and J are TRBV12-3 or TRBV12-4 and TRBJ2-1; D ambiguous. Source: PBMCs, taken before the yellow fever booster vaccination. For the CDR3, the DNA is TGTGCCAGCAGTTTCGGGCCCCACGGGCCCCATGAGCAGTTCTTC. Protein: CASSFGPHGPHEQFF.